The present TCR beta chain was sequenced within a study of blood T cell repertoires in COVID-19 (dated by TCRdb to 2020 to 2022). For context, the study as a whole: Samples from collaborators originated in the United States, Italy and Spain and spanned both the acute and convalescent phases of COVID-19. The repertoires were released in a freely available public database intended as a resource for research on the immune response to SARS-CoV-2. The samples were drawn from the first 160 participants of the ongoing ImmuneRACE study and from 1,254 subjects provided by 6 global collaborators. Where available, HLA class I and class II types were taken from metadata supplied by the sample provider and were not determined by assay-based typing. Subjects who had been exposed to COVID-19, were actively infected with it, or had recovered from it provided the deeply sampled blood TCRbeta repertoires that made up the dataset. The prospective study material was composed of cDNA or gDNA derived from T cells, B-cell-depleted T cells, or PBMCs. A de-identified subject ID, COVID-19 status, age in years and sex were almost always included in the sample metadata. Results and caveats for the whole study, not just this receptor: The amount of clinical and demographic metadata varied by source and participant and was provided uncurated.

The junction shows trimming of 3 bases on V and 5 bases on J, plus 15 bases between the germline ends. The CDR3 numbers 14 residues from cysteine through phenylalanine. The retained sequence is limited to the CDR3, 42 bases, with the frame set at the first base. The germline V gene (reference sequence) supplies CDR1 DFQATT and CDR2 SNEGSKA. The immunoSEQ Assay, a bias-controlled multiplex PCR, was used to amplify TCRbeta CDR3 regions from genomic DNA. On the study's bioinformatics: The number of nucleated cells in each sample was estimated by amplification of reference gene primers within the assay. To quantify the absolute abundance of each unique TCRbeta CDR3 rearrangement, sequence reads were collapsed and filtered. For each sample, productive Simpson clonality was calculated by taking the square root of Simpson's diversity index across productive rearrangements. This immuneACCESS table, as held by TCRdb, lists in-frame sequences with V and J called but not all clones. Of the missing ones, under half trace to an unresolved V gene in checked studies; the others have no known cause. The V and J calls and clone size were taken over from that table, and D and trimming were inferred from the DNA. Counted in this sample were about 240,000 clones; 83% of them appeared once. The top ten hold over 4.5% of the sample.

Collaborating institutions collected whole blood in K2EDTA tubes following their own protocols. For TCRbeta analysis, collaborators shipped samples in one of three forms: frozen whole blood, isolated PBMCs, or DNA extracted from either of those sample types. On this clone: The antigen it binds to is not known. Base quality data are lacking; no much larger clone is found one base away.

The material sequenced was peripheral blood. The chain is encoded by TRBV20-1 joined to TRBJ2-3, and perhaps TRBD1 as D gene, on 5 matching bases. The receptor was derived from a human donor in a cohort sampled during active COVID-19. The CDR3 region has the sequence CSASDADIVDTQYF. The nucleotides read TGCAGTGCTAGTGATGCGGACATCGTAGATACGCAGTATTTT.